This T cell receptor beta chain was sequenced in a study of OX40 agonist ivuxolimab in advanced cancers. Study context: Among those enrolled, mean age was roughly 55 years (range 23 to 79) and 82.7% were male. Findings and caveats of the study: At 0.1 to 3.0 mg/kg, clonal expansion of CD4+ and CD8+ blood T cells had occurred by week 6.

A note on this clone: The antigen is undetermined.

Clones were read by immunoSEQ multiplex PCR, and TCRdb kept only the in-frame ones, dropping some. This table holds tens of thousands of clones, approximately 80% found once. Patients who had autoimmune disease history or got systemic immunosuppression were left out. Germline V gene data show CDR1 as SGHNT and CDR2 as YYREEE (reference sequence). The CDR3 spans 15 residues. The V and J ends lost 0 bases and 3 bases, in that order; junction bases with no gene match: 3. V is TRBV5-4 and J is TRBJ2-1, with 7 positions matching TRBD2. This TCR derives from an adult with an advanced solid tumor such as melanoma, head and neck, liver or kidney cancer. The sample here was CD4+ or CD8+ T cells sorted from blood, taken in a trial of the OX40 agonist ivuxolimab. CDR3 region: CASSLVLASYNEQFF. The CDR3 region has the DNA TGTGCCAGCAGCTTGGTACTAGCGAGCTACAATGAGCAGTTCTTC. Together with reference TRBV5-4 and TRBJ2-1, the CDR3 gives the full variable domain: ETGVTQSPTHLIKTRGQQVTLRCSSQSGHNTVSWYQQALGQGPQFIFQYYREEENGRGNFPPRFSGLQFPNYSSELNVNALELDDSALYLCASSLVLASYNEQFFGPGTRLTVL.